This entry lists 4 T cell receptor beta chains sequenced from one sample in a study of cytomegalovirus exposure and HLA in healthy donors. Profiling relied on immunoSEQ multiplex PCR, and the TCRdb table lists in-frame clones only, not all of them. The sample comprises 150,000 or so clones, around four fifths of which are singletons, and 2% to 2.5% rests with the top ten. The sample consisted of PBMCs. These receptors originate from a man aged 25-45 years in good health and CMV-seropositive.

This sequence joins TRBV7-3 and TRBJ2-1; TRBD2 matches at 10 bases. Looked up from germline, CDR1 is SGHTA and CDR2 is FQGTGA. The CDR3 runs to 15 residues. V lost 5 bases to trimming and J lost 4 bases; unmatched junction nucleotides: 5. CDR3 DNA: TGTGCCAGCAGCCCTCTAGCGGGGGATTACAATGAGCAGTTCTTC. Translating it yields CASSPLAGDYNEQFF.

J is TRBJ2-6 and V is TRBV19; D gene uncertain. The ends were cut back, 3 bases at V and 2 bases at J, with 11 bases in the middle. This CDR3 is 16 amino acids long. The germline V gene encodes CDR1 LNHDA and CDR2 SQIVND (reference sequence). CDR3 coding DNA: TGTGCCAGTAGTATTTGGCAGACTCCTGGGGCCAACGTCCTGACTTTC. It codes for CASSIWQTPGANVLTF.

CDR3 coding DNA: TGTGCCAGCAGTTCGACAGGGAACTATGGCTACACCTTC. It yields the protein CASSSTGNYGYTF. The V gene is TRBV27, the J gene TRBJ1-2; 7 bases line up with TRBD1. The CDR3 runs to 13 residues. Germline V lookup: CDR1 MNHEY, CDR2 SMNVEV (reference sequence). J lost 2 bases, V lost 4 bases, and 1 base had no gene match.

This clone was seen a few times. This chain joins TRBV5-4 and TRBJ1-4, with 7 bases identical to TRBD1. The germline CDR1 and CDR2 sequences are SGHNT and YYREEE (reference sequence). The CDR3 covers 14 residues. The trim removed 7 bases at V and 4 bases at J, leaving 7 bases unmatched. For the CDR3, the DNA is TGTGCCAGCGGAAGGACAGGAGTTAATGAAAAACTGTTTTTT. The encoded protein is CASGRTGVNEKLFF.